These T cell receptor beta chains were read from a single sample in a study of T cell responses to AZD1222 COVID-19 vaccine. The protocol was immunoSEQ multiplex PCR, while the TCRdb copy is restricted to in-frame clones and leaves out a portion. The table lists 150,000 to 200,000 clones, more than 75% of them singletons. The sequenced sample was peripheral blood, obtained on day 0 of MenACWY control vaccination. The origin of the receptors is an adult in good health. CDR3s leave out the opening cysteine and the closing phenylalanine or tryptophan. The order of the fields is V gene, clone size, CDR3 protein. Rows may omit the clone size; those that give it use once, few, many or a size class.

V: TRBV2; size: -; CDR3: AITGTDSYEQY
V: TRBV5-5; size: -; CDR3: GTGELF
V: TRBV7-7; size: -; CDR3: ASSPAGPGEREQY
V: TRBV18; size: -; CDR3: ASSPRDRGLEDTQY
V: TRBV4-2; size: -; CDR3: ASSQESRTSGPLAKNIQY
V: TRBV3-1/TRBV3-2; size: few; CDR3: ASSPTVNPNQPQH
V: TRBV6-5; size: -; CDR3: ASSYRSNQPQH
V: TRBV2; size: -; CDR3: ASIVGAGDYGYT
V: TRBV28; size: -; CDR3: ASSQRQATNEKLF
V: TRBV5-1; size: -; CDR3: ASSTRLAGSTDTQY
V: TRBV3-1/TRBV3-2; size: -; CDR3: ASSLLGFYGYT
V: TRBV30; size: -; CDR3: AWSGQGKYGYT
V: TRBV30; size: -; CDR3: AWSVGSNQPQH
V: TRBV21-1; size: -; CDR3: ASSTAGLAYEQY
V: TRBV2; size: -; CDR3: ASMGPGEQY
V: TRBV5-4; size: once; CDR3: ASSSGRSRQETQY
V: TRBV7-8; size: few; CDR3: ASSFRRDMSSGNTIY
V: TRBV3-1/TRBV3-2; size: -; CDR3: ASSQERMNTEAF
V: TRBV3-1/TRBV3-2; size: -; CDR3: ASSQRWGQPSNYGYT
V: TRBV3-1/TRBV3-2; size: -; CDR3: ASSPFQGPGNTIY
V: TRBV11-2; size: -; CDR3: ASSFGPGYEQY
V: TRBV2; size: -; CDR3: ASSGFAQVSYEQY
V: TRBV19; size: -; CDR3: ASSTRDSRSYEQY
V: TRBV12-3/TRBV12-4; size: -; CDR3: ASSQGAGAQY
V: TRBV10-3; size: -; CDR3: AISGERSEKLF
V: TRBV4-1; size: once; CDR3: ASSPGQGRTDTQY
V: TRBV4-3; size: -; CDR3: ASSQTPGQGTGNTIY